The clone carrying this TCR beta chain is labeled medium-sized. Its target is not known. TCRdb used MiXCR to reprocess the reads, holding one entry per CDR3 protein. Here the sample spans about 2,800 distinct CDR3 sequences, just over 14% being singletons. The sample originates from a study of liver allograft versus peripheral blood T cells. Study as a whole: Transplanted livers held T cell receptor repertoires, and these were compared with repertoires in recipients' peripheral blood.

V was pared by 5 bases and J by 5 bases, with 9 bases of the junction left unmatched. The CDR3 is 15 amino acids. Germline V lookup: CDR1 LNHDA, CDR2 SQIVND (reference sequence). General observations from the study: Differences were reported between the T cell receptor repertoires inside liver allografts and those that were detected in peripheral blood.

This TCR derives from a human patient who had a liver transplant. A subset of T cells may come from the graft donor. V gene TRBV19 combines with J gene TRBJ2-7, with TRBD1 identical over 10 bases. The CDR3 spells CASSFPGQGSHEQYF. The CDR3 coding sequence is TGTGCCAGTAGTTTCCCGGGACAGGGGTCCCACGAGCAGTACTTC.